The next 9 T cell receptor beta chains were all read from a single sample in a study of T cell responses to AZD1222 COVID-19 vaccine. Using immunoSEQ multiplex PCR, the repertoire was profiled, and TCRdb retains in-frame clones only, with some absent. Of some 150,000 clones in the sample, approximately 88% were seen once. The source material was peripheral blood, sampled on day 0 of AZD1222 vaccination. The source of these receptors is an adult in good health.

This clone was recorded only once. The chain is built from TRBV18 and TRBJ2-2, with a possible D match to TRBD1 (6 bases). The V gene lost 6 bases and the J gene lost 1 base, with 12 bases spanning the gap. The CDR3 has 15 amino acids. The germline V gene encodes CDR1 KGHSH and CDR2 LQKENI. The CDR3 DNA is TGTGCCAGCTCTGAGTTGACAGGGAACACCGGGGAGCTGTTTTTT. Amino acid sequence: CASSELTGNTGELFF.

The chain links TRBV7-9 to TRBJ2-5; D is unresolved. Germline V gene lookup returns CDR1 SEHNR and CDR2 FQNEAQ (reference sequence). V lost 2 bases, J lost 4 bases, and 11 bases lay in between. CDR3 length: 14 amino acids. The CDR3 sequence: CASSLSATPETQYF. CDR3 nucleotides: TGTGCCAGCAGCTTAAGTGCGACACCAGAGACCCAGTACTTC.

The J gene is TRBJ1-5, the V gene TRBV4-1, with 8 bases identical to TRBD1. This CDR3 comprises 15 residues. V was pared by 4 bases and J by 6 bases, with 8 bases of the junction left unmatched. Germline-derived CDR1 and CDR2 are MGHRA and YSYEKL. CDR3 sequence: CASSPRQGQGQPQHF. CDR3 nucleotides: TGCGCCAGCAGCCCCCGACAGGGGCAGGGTCAGCCCCAGCATTTT.

The chain combines TRBV6-5 with TRBJ2-3; D uncertain. Germline CDR1 MNHEY, CDR2 SVGAGI. CDR3 size: 11 residues. With 8 bases removed from V and 9 bases from J, the gap between germline ends came to 12 bases. This chain's CDR3 is CASVDTGTQYF. The CDR3 DNA sequence: TGTGCCAGCGTAGACACCGGGACGCAGTATTTT.

The J gene is TRBJ1-6, the V gene TRBV7-2; D is perhaps TRBD1 (5 bases). Germline V lookup: CDR1 SGHTA, CDR2 FQGNSA. The CDR3 runs 15 residues. V was clipped by 1 base and J by 9 bases, with 13 bases between them. The CDR3 region has the DNA TGTGCCAGCAGCTTAGTGCAGGGCATCGGTTCACCCCTCCACTTT. Translating gives CASSLVQGIGSPLHF.

The CDR3 DNA follows: TGTGCCACCAGCAGTGGGCCCTCGGGCGACTATGGCTACACCTTC. Translated, it gives CATSSGPSGDYGYTF. The chain joins TRBV15 to TRBJ1-2; D remains unclear. V was pared by 3 bases and J by 3 bases, with 14 bases between. This CDR3 is 15 amino acids long. Germline CDR1 and CDR2: LNHNV and YYDKDF (reference sequence).

The chain carries TRBV11-2 and TRBJ1-6; no clear D. Deletions cut 6 bases from V and 7 bases from J, with 16 bases between. This CDR3 contains 15 residues. Germline CDR1 and CDR2: SGHAT and FQNNGV. The CDR3 loop is CASRKLQETNSPLHF. Written as DNA, the CDR3 is TGTGCCAGCAGGAAATTGCAGGAAACCAATTCACCCCTCCACTTT. Full variable domain (missing parts from reference TRBV11-2 and TRBJ1-6): EAGVAQSPRYKIIEKRQSVAFWCNPISGHATLYWYQQILGQGPKLLIQFQNNGVVDDSQLPKDRFSAERLKGVDSTLKIQPAKLEDSAVYLCASRKLQETNSPLHFGNGTRLTVT.

This chain joins TRBV5-6 and TRBJ2-1; TRBD1 matches at 7 bases. V gave up 3 bases and J gave up 3 bases; unmatched junction bases: 6. Germline V gene lookup returns CDR1 SGHDT and CDR2 YYEEEE. The CDR3 consists of 15 residues. DNA for the CDR3: TGTGCCAGCAGCTGGGACAGCCTGAACTACAATGAGCAGTTCTTC. Translation gives CASSWDSLNYNEQFF.

The chain has TRBV3-1 (or the pseudogene TRBV3-2) and TRBJ2-5, with 9 bases that match TRBD1. J lost 7 bases, V lost 5 bases, and 11 bases had no gene match. The CDR3 covers 15 residues. Germline-derived CDR1 and CDR2 are LGHDT and YNNKEL (reference sequence). The CDR3 sequence: CASSYLTGGAGTQYF. In DNA, the CDR3 is TGTGCCAGCAGCTATTTAACAGGGGGCGCTGGGACCCAGTACTTC.